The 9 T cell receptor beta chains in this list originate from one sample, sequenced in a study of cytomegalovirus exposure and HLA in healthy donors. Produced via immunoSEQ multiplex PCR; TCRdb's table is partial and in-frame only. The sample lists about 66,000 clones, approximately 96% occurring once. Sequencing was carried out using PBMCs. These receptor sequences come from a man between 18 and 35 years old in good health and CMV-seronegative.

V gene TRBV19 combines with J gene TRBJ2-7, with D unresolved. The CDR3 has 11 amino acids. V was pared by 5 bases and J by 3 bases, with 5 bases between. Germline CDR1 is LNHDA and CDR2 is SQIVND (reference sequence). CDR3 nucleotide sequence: TGTGCCAGTAGTGTCGGCTACGAGCAGTACTTC. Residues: CASSVGYEQYF.

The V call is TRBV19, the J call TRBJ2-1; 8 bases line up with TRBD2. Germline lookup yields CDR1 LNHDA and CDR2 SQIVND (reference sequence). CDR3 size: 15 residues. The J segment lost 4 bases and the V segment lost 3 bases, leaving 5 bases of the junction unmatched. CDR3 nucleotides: TGTGCCAGTAGTATGTCAAGCGGGAGTTACAATGAGCAGTTCTTC. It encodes CASSMSSGSYNEQFF.

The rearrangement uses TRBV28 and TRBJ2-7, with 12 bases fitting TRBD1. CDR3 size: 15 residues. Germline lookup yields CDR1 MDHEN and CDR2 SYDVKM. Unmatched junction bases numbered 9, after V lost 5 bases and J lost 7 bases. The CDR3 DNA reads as TGTGCCAGCAGTACAACCGGGACAGGGGGCTGGGAGCAGTACTTC. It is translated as CASSTTGTGGWEQYF.

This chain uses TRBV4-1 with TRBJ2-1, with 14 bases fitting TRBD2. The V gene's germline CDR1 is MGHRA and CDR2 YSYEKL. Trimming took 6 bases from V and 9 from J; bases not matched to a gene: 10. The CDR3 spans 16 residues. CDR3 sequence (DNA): TGCGCCAGCAGTCGTCAAGGACTAGCGGGAGGCGGTGAGCAGTTCTTC. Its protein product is CASSRQGLAGGGEQFF.

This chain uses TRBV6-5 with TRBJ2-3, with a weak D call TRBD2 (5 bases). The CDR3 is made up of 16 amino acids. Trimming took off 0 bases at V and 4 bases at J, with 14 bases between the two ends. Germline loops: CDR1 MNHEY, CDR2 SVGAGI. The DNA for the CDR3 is TGTGCCAGCAGTTACTCGAGGTTGGGAGTCGCAGATACGCAGTATTTT. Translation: CASSYSRLGVADTQYF.

The CDR3 DNA sequence: TGCGCCAGCAGCCTAGAGAGGAGGGGTTTTCCCTACGAGCAGTACTTC. Its translation is CASSLERRGFPYEQYF. The rearrangement links TRBV4-1 to TRBJ2-7, with a possible D match to TRBD2 (6 bases). V shed 4 bases and J shed 2 bases, with 18 bases lying between them. CDR3 length: 16 residues. Germline V gene data show CDR1 as MGHRA and CDR2 as YSYEKL.

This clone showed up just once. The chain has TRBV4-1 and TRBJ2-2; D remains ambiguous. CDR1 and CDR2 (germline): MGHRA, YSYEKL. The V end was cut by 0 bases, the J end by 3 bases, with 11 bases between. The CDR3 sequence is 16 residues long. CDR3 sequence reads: CASSQDWASYTGELFF. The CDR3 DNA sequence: TGCGCCAGCAGCCAAGATTGGGCCTCGTACACCGGGGAGCTGTTTTTT.

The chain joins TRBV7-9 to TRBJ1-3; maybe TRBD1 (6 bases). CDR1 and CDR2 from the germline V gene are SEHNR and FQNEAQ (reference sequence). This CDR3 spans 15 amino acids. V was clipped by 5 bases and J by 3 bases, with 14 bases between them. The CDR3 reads CASSLDVRGGNTIYF. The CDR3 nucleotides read TGTGCCAGCAGCCTGGATGTCAGGGGTGGAAACACCATATATTTT.

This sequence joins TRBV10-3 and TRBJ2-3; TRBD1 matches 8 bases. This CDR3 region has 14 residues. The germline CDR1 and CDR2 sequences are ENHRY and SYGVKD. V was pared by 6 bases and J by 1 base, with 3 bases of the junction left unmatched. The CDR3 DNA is TGTGCCATCAGCCCGGGACAGGGCACAGATACGCAGTATTTT. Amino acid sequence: CAISPGQGTDTQYF.